These 21 T cell receptor beta chains came from one sample sequenced in a study of cytomegalovirus exposure and HLA in healthy donors. A multiplex PCR was run with 60 Vbeta primers and 13 Jbeta primers. Assay used: immunoSEQ multiplex PCR; TCRdb lists only in-frame clones, some missing. The sample contains around 150,000 clones, around 80% of which appear only once. Sequenced input: PBMCs. These receptors came from a male donor in good health and CMV-seronegative.

The chain is built from TRBV15 and TRBJ2-1, with 7 nucleotides matching TRBD2. Trimming cost V 3 bases and J 0 bases; bases outside gene matches: 5. From germline, CDR1 is LNHNV and CDR2 YYDKDF (reference sequence). The CDR3 is 16 residues long. In nucleotides, the CDR3 is TGTGCCACCAGCAGTTTCGGGAGGAGCTCCTACAATGAGCAGTTCTTC. It translates to CATSSFGRSSYNEQFF.

This clone was seen ten or more times. The chain recombines TRBV28 with TRBJ1-1, with a tentative D call TRBD1 (6 bases). The CDR3 sequence is 16 residues long. CDR1 and CDR2 from the germline V gene are MDHEN and SYDVKM. Trimming removed 3 bases from V and 0 bases from J, with 14 bases in between. CDR3 amino acids: CASSLDSGQMNTEAFF. CDR3 DNA sequence: TGTGCCAGCAGTTTGGATTCAGGACAGATGAACACTGAAGCTTTCTTT.

The rearrangement joins TRBV7-2 to TRBJ2-5, with a weak D call TRBD1 (5 bases). V shed 1 base and J shed 3 bases, with 12 bases lying between them. Looked up from germline, CDR1 is SGHTA and CDR2 is FQGNSA. CDR3 size: 15 residues. CDR3 sequence (DNA): TGTGCCAGCAGCTTAGAGGGGCGACGGAAAGAGACCCAGTACTTC. Translated, it gives CASSLEGRRKETQYF.

Comment on this clone: Distinct nucleotide sequences in the sample also encode this CDR3. The V gene is TRBV7-9, the J gene TRBJ2-2; D ambiguous. From germline, CDR1 is SEHNR and CDR2 FQNEAQ (reference sequence). This CDR3 is 14 amino acids long. Trimming pared 4 bases from V and 1 base from J, leaving 7 bases between. This chain's CDR3 is CASSSSGNTGELFF. The CDR3 nucleotides read TGTGCCAGCAGCTCTTCAGGGAACACCGGGGAGCTGTTTTTT.

This clone was seen only a few times. The rearrangement uses TRBV5-1 and TRBJ2-3; TRBD1 matches at 10 bases. Germline V gives CDR1 SGHRS, CDR2 YFSETQ. Germline trimming cut 4 bases from V and 2 bases from J; bases unmatched to any gene: 7. This CDR3 is 16 amino acids long. For the CDR3, the DNA is TGCGCCAGCAGCCTCGGGACAGGGGCTTTCACAGATACGCAGTATTTT. The encoded protein is CASSLGTGAFTDTQYF. The full variable domain, its missing parts supplied by reference TRBV5-1 and TRBJ2-3, is KAGVTQTPRYLIKTRGQQVTLSCSPISGHRSVSWYQQTPGQGLQFLFEYFSETQRNKGNFPGRFSGRQFSNSRSEMNVSTLELGDSALYLCASSLGTGAFTDTQYFGPGTRLTVL.

The chain uses TRBV11-3 and TRBJ2-6; no clear D. Trimming stripped 1 base from V and 1 base from J, with 8 bases between. Germline lookup yields CDR1 SGHNT and CDR2 YENEEA. The CDR3 sequence is 16 residues long. The DNA of the CDR3 is TGTGCCAGCAGCTTAGGTTCCGGGTCTGGGGCCAACGTCCTGACTTTC. Its protein is CASSLGSGSGANVLTF. The whole variable domain, filled in from reference TRBV11-3 and TRBJ2-6, reads EAGVVQSPRYKIIEKKQPVAFWCNPISGHNTLYWYLQNLGQGPELLIRYENEEAVDDSQLPKDRFSAERLKGVDSTLKIQPAELGDSAVYLCASSLGSGSGANVLTFGAGSRLTVL.

The CDR3 DNA reads as TGTGCCAGCAGCTTTTCAGGGGCGGTCAATTCACCCCTCCACTTT. This sequence encodes CASSFSGAVNSPLHF. This rearrangement joins TRBV7-3 to TRBJ1-6, with a possible D match to TRBD1 (6 bases). The germline CDR1 and CDR2 sequences are SGHTA and FQGTGA. CDR3 length: 15 amino acids. Between the trimmed V and J ends, which lost 3 bases and 7 bases, there was a span of 13 bases.

The gene calls are TRBV29-1 and TRBJ2-3; D perhaps matches TRBD1 (5 bases). This CDR3 has 12 residues. CDR1 SQVTM and CDR2 ANQGSEA come from the germline V gene. Trimming took 5 bases from V and 3 from J, leaving 9 bases between them. CDR3 amino acids: CSVRQTTDTQYF. CDR3 in DNA: TGCAGCGTTCGACAGACAACAGATACGCAGTATTTT.

The chain has TRBV27 and TRBJ1-5; D is unclear. V was shortened by 1 base and J by 7 bases, with 8 bases between the two germline ends. The germline CDR1 and CDR2 sequences are MNHEY and SMNVEV (reference sequence). The CDR3 spans 13 residues. The CDR3 loop is CASSLYREQPQHF. As DNA, the CDR3 is TGTGCCAGCAGTTTATACCGGGAACAGCCCCAGCATTTT.

The chain employs TRBV27 and TRBJ2-7; tentative D call: TRBD1 (6 bases). Trimming left V 6 bases short and J 1 base short, with 10 bases between. Per the germline V gene, CDR1 is MNHEY and CDR2 is SMNVEV (reference sequence). The CDR3 is 13 amino acids. CDR3 residues: CASSLQGSYEQYF. In DNA, the CDR3 is TGTGCCAGCAGCCTGCAGGGGTCCTACGAGCAGTACTTC.

The V call is TRBV28, the J call TRBJ2-6; a weak D match, TRBD1 (6 bases). The V end lost 5 bases, the J end lost 4 bases, and 12 bases lay between the germline ends. CDR1 and CDR2 from the germline V gene are MDHEN and SYDVKM. The CDR3 is 15 amino acids. Here the CDR3 reads CASSVTGSGANVLTF. As DNA, the CDR3 is TGTGCCAGCAGTGTAACAGGGTCCGGGGCCAACGTCCTGACTTTC.

J is TRBJ2-2 and V is TRBV6-1, with 7 bases that match TRBD1. Germline CDR1 MNHNS, CDR2 SASEGT. V was clipped by 6 bases and J by 7 bases; unmatched bases: 11. CDR3 length: 15 amino acids. CDR3 bases: TGTGCCAGCAGGACCGACAGGGTTGTCGGCGGGGAGCTGTTTTTT. Its translation: CASRTDRVVGGELFF.

This clone has more than one count but fewer than ten. The V gene is TRBV5-1, the J gene TRBJ2-2; D may be TRBD1 (6 bases). The CDR3 contains 15 residues. Looked up from germline, CDR1 is SGHRS and CDR2 is YFSETQ. V shed 4 bases and J shed 4 bases, with 14 bases lying between them. The CDR3 here is CASSPRGDTTGELFF. The CDR3 DNA follows: TGCGCCAGCAGCCCCAGAGGGGACACCACCGGGGAGCTGTTTTTT.

This chain connects TRBV5-4 to TRBJ2-4, with a possible D match to TRBD2 (6 bases). The germline gives CDR1 SGHNT, CDR2 YYREEE (reference sequence). This CDR3 is 11 amino acids long. V gave up 7 bases and J gave up 7 bases, with 9 bases separating them. The CDR3 bases are TGTGCCAGCTCCAGCGGGAACATTCAGTACTTC. Protein sequence: CASSSGNIQYF.

The chain combines TRBV5-4 with TRBJ2-1, with D perhaps TRBD2 (6 bases). V was pared by 4 bases and J by 2 bases, with 10 bases between. The CDR3 runs to 14 residues. From germline, CDR1 is SGHNT and CDR2 YYREEE (reference sequence). CDR3 sequence reads: CASSISGTYNEQFF. In DNA, the CDR3 is TGTGCCAGCAGCATTAGCGGAACCTACAATGAGCAGTTCTTC.

The chain joins TRBV5-4 to TRBJ2-7; TRBD1 matches at 8 bases. V lost 1 base to trimming and J lost 4 bases; unmatched junction nucleotides: 4. The CDR3 has 14 residues. Germline loops: CDR1 SGHNT, CDR2 YYREEE (reference sequence). CDR3 region: CASSLSGQGYEQYF. CDR3 nucleotide sequence: TGTGCCAGCAGCTTGAGCGGACAGGGTTACGAGCAGTACTTC.

This clone appeared a few times. The chain recombines TRBV19 with TRBJ1-5, with D possibly being TRBD1 (6 bases). V lost 7 bases and J lost 4, with 17 bases in between. Germline CDR1 is LNHDA and CDR2 is SQIVND (reference sequence). This CDR3 region has 15 residues. The CDR3 DNA sequence: TGTGCCAGTATCGCAGGGGCGGGGGGGAATCAGCCCCAGCATTTT. This codes for CASIAGAGGNQPQHF.

V gene TRBV7-9 combines with J gene TRBJ1-4; unclear D gene. The CDR3 runs to 16 residues. CDR1 SEHNR and CDR2 FQNEAQ come from the germline V gene (reference sequence). V was clipped by 8 bases and J by 8 bases, with 24 bases between them. CDR3 loop: CASDLRATGSREKLFF. CDR3 sequence (DNA): TGTGCCAGCGATCTCCGGGCGACGGGATCTAGGGAAAAACTGTTTTTT.

The CDR3 coding sequence is TGTGCCATCAGGGGGACAGGGGGCGATACCGGGGAGCTGTTTTTT. Translated, it gives CAIRGTGGDTGELFF. This chain joins TRBV10-3 and TRBJ2-2; the match to TRBD1 covers 12 bases. Trimming cost V 6 bases and J 5 bases; bases outside gene matches: 4. This CDR3 spans 15 amino acids. Germline V lookup: CDR1 ENHRY, CDR2 SYGVKD.

The chain recombines TRBV7-9 with TRBJ2-7; the match to TRBD1 covers 9 bases. The germline V gene has CDR1 SEHNR and CDR2 FQNEAQ (reference sequence). V was clipped by 5 bases and J by 3 bases; unmatched bases: 11. The CDR3 is 16 amino acids. CDR3 loop: CASSLLGTGKVYEQYF. The CDR3, as DNA: TGTGCCAGCAGCCTACTCGGGACAGGGAAGGTCTACGAGCAGTACTTC.

The rearrangement links TRBV7-2 to TRBJ2-1; TRBD2 matches 8 bases. The germline gives CDR1 SGHTA, CDR2 FQGNSA. With V trimmed by 8 bases and J by 7 bases, 19 bases remained unmatched. The CDR3 is made up of 17 amino acids. CDR3 region: CASRSRGAGVPYNEQFF. The CDR3 DNA reads as TGTGCCAGCCGGTCTCGAGGAGCGGGAGTACCTTATAATGAGCAGTTCTTC.